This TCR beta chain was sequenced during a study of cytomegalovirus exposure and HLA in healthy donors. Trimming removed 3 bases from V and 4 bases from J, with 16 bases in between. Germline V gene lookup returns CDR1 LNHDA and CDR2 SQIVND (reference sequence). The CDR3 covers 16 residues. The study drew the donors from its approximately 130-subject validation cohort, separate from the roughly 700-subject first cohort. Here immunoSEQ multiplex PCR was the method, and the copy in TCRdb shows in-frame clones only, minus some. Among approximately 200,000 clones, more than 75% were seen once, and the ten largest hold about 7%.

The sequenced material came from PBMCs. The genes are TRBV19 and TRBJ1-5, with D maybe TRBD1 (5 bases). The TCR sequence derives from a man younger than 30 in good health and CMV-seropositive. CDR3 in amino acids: CASSMGPLLQNQPQHF. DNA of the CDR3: TGTGCCAGTAGTATGGGGCCTCTGCTGCAAAATCAGCCCCAGCATTTT.